The 9 T cell receptor beta chains in this list originate from one sample, sequenced in a study of control samples from healthy donors and cancer patients. Produced via immunoSEQ multiplex PCR; TCRdb's table is partial and in-frame only. The profile covers some 65,000 clones, with 75% to 90% appearing a single time and about 3% taken by the ten largest. Sequencing input: PBMCs. These receptors originate from a woman between 50 and 59 years old with lung cancer.

The chain recombines TRBV5-1 with TRBJ2-7; 8 nucleotides match TRBD2. Trimming cost V 0 bases and J 3 bases; bases outside gene matches: 2. This CDR3 has 14 residues. The germline gives CDR1 SGHRS, CDR2 YFSETQ. CDR3 sequence: CASSLAGGDYEQYF. CDR3 sequence (DNA): TGCGCCAGCAGCTTGGCCGGGGGGGACTACGAGCAGTACTTC.

The V gene is TRBV15, the J gene TRBJ1-4; D is unresolved. Trimming removed 1 base from V and 6 bases from J, with 9 bases in between. The CDR3 is 14 residues long. Germline V gene data show CDR1 as LNHNV and CDR2 as YYDKDF (reference sequence). CDR3 sequence (DNA): TGTGCCACCAGCAGAGTACCGCGTTATGAAAAACTGTTTTTT. Protein: CATSRVPRYEKLFF.

This clone was counted a few times. The V call is TRBV29-1, the J call TRBJ1-4; D remains ambiguous. CDR3 length: 14 amino acids. With 3 bases removed from V and 4 bases from J, the gap between germline ends came to 12 bases. CDR1 and CDR2 from the germline V gene are SQVTM and ANQGSEA. In DNA, the CDR3 is TGCAGCGTTGAGGCCCCCTGGAGTAATGAAAAACTGTTTTTT. This encodes CSVEAPWSNEKLFF.

CDR3 protein: CAITPSGPNTEAFF. DNA of the CDR3: TGTGCCATCACCCCGAGTGGGCCGAACACTGAAGCTTTCTTT. J is TRBJ1-1 and V is TRBV10-3; D is uncertain. V was cut by 7 bases and J by 1 base, with 13 bases left in between. Looked up from germline, CDR1 is ENHRY and CDR2 is SYGVKD. There are 14 residues in the CDR3.

CDR3 coding DNA: TGTGCCAGCAGCTCGCCGACAGTGAACACTGAAGCTTTCTTT. Translated, it gives CASSSPTVNTEAFF. The V gene is TRBV13, the J gene TRBJ1-1; possible D gene TRBD1, 5 bases. This CDR3 region has 14 residues. Trimming shortened V by 4 bases and J by 0 bases, and 9 bases separated the two germline ends. CDR1 and CDR2 from the germline V gene are PRHDT and FYEKMQ (reference sequence).

V and J are TRBV20-1 and TRBJ2-1; no firm D call. Trimming pared 0 bases from V and 9 bases from J, leaving 6 bases between. CDR1 and CDR2 from the germline V gene are DFQATT and SNEGSKA (reference sequence). The CDR3 contains 11 residues. As DNA, the CDR3 is TGCAGTGCTAGAGATTTTGGTGAGCAGTTCTTC. This encodes CSARDFGEQFF.

This chain uses TRBV5-3 with TRBJ1-2; D is undetermined. TRBV5-3 is sorted into the ORF group, with uncertain function. The V gene lost 4 bases and the J gene lost 6 bases, with 13 bases spanning the gap. The CDR3 is made up of 13 amino acids. The CDR3 DNA follows: TGTGCCAGAAGCCTGGGAATTTACCATGGCTACACCTTC. It encodes CARSLGIYHGYTF.

The rearrangement links TRBV5-6 to TRBJ2-3; weak D call: TRBD1 (5 bases). V gave up 0 bases and J gave up 14 bases, with 13 bases separating them. Germline V CDR1 and CDR2: SGHDT, YYEEEE. The CDR3 is made up of 12 amino acids. The chain's CDR3 is CASSLGGPFPYF. DNA for the CDR3: TGTGCCAGCAGCTTGGGGGGCCCATTCCCGTATTTT.

The rearrangement joins TRBV30 to TRBJ1-5; perhaps TRBD1 as D (5 bases). CDR3 length: 12 amino acids. The V gene's germline CDR1 is GTSNPN and CDR2 SVGIG (reference sequence). V lost 5 bases, J lost 1 base, and 6 bases lay in between. CDR3 residues: CAWQGSNQPQHF. The CDR3 region has the DNA TGTGCCTGGCAGGGAAGCAATCAGCCCCAGCATTTT.